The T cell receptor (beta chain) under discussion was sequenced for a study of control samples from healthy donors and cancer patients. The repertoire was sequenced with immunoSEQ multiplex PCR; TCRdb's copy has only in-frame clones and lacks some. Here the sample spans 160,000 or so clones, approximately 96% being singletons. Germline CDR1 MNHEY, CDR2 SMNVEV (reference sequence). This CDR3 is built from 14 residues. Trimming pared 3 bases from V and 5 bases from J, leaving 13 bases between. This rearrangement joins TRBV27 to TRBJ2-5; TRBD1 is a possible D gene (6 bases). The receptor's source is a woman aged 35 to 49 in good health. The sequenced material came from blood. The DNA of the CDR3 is TGTGCCAGCAGTTTTTCAGGGGCGACGGAGACCCAGTACTTC. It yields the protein CASSFSGATETQYF.